Listed below are T cell receptor beta chains from one sample, sequenced in a study of shared clonotypes between healthy human individuals. Sequencing was performed with immunoSEQ multiplex PCR; in TCRdb, only in-frame clones are kept and a portion is missing. Among hundreds of thousands of clones listed, approximately 90% were seen once. Sequencing input: naive CD8+ T cells sorted from blood. All receptors derive from a man younger than 45 in good health. Each CDR3 is given with its conserved first and last residue. The order of the fields is V gene, clone size, J gene, D gene, CDR3 DNA, CDR3 protein. A D gene is named only where the DNA matches it firmly. Clone size, where shown, is once, few, many, or a class for clones that have expanded.

V gene: TRBV29-1; clone size: -; J gene: TRBJ2-1; D gene: TRBD1; CDR3 DNA: TGCAGCGTTGATGGACAGGGGATCTCCTACAATGAGCAGTTCTTC; CDR3 protein: CSVDGQGISYNEQFF
V gene: TRBV5-1; clone size: -; J gene: TRBJ2-5; D gene: TRBD2; CDR3 DNA: TGCGCCAGCAGAAAAAAGACTAGCGGGGCACAAGAGACCCAGTACTTC; CDR3 protein: CASRKKTSGAQETQYF
V gene: TRBV7-8; clone size: -; J gene: TRBJ2-7; D gene: -; CDR3 DNA: TGTGCCAGCAGCTCACGGACAGATTCCTACGAGCAGTACTTC; CDR3 protein: CASSSRTDSYEQYF
V gene: TRBV30; clone size: -; J gene: TRBJ2-6; D gene: -; CDR3 DNA: TGTGCCTGGAGTCTGGGAGCTGGGGCCAACGTCCTGACTTTC; CDR3 protein: CAWSLGAGANVLTF
V gene: TRBV27; clone size: -; J gene: TRBJ2-5; D gene: TRBD1; CDR3 DNA: TGTGCCAGCAGTACCCCGGGACAGGGCCGGGAGACCCAGTACTTC; CDR3 protein: CASSTPGQGRETQYF
V gene: TRBV11-2; clone size: -; J gene: TRBJ2-7; D gene: -; CDR3 DNA: TGTGCCAGCAGGGTACTTGACGAGCAGTACTTC; CDR3 protein: CASRVLDEQYF
V gene: TRBV7-2; clone size: -; J gene: TRBJ2-5; D gene: -; CDR3 DNA: TGTGCCAGCAGATCAGGTCGGTCCGAGACCCAGTACTTC; CDR3 protein: CASRSGRSETQYF
V gene: TRBV25-1; clone size: -; J gene: TRBJ2-5; D gene: -; CDR3 DNA: TGTGCCAGCACCGGGGGCGGGGAGACCCAGTACTTC; CDR3 protein: CASTGGGETQYF
V gene: TRBV9; clone size: -; J gene: TRBJ2-1; D gene: TRBD2; CDR3 DNA: TGTGCCAGCAGCGTACGGGACCGGACTAGCGGCTCCAATGAGCAGTTCTTC; CDR3 protein: CASSVRDRTSGSNEQFF
V gene: TRBV7-8; clone size: -; J gene: TRBJ2-2; D gene: TRBD2; CDR3 DNA: TGTGCCAGCAGCTTACGGGAGGTCCCCGGGGAGCTGTTTTTT; CDR3 protein: CASSLREVPGELFF
V gene: TRBV28; clone size: -; J gene: TRBJ2-5; D gene: TRBD1; CDR3 DNA: TGTGCCAGCAGTTCTTTCTCTGGACAGGGGGCCCAAGAGACCCAGTACTTC; CDR3 protein: CASSSFSGQGAQETQYF
V gene: TRBV29-1; clone size: -; J gene: TRBJ2-7; D gene: TRBD2; CDR3 DNA: TGCAGCGCGGGACTAGAGAACTCCTACGAGCAGTACTTC; CDR3 protein: CSAGLENSYEQYF
V gene: TRBV19; clone size: -; J gene: TRBJ1-2; D gene: TRBD1; CDR3 DNA: TGTGCCAGTAGTACCGGACAGGGATTCCTACCCTATGGCTACACCTTC; CDR3 protein: CASSTGQGFLPYGYTF
V gene: TRBV15; clone size: -; J gene: TRBJ2-2; D gene: TRBD2; CDR3 DNA: TGTGCCACCAGCAGAGGGGCTAGCGGGACGGCCACCGGGGAGCTGTTTTTT; CDR3 protein: CATSRGASGTATGELFF
V gene: TRBV7-5; clone size: -; J gene: TRBJ2-1; D gene: -; CDR3 DNA: TGTGCCAGAAGTCGCTGGTGGGGAGACAGGGGGTACAATGAGCAGTTCTTC; CDR3 protein: CARSRWWGDRGYNEQFF
V gene: TRBV4-2; clone size: -; J gene: TRBJ2-3; D gene: TRBD2; CDR3 DNA: TGTGCCAGCAGCCAGCTAGCGGGAAAGGCAGATACGCAGTATTTT; CDR3 protein: CASSQLAGKADTQYF
V gene: TRBV11-2; clone size: -; J gene: TRBJ1-1; D gene: -; CDR3 DNA: TGTGCCAGCAGCTATCTCAGGGGCATGAACACTGAAGCTTTCTTT; CDR3 protein: CASSYLRGMNTEAFF
V gene: TRBV5-4; clone size: -; J gene: TRBJ2-1; D gene: TRBD2; CDR3 DNA: TGTGCCAGCAGCTGGACTAGCGGGAGGACTGAGCAGTTCTTC; CDR3 protein: CASSWTSGRTEQFF
V gene: TRBV27; clone size: -; J gene: TRBJ2-3; D gene: -; CDR3 DNA: TGTGCCAGCAGTTTTGGGTTTAACAGCCCCACAGATACGCAGTATTTT; CDR3 protein: CASSFGFNSPTDTQYF
V gene: TRBV30; clone size: once; J gene: TRBJ2-3; D gene: TRBD2; CDR3 DNA: TGTGCCTGGAGTGGGCTAACTAGCGAACCCACAGATACGCAGTATTTT; CDR3 protein: CAWSGLTSEPTDTQYF
V gene: TRBV18; clone size: once; J gene: TRBJ2-1; D gene: -; CDR3 DNA: TGTGCCAGCTCCAACCGGGCGGGGCAGGGGTCCTACAATGAGCAGTTCTTC; CDR3 protein: CASSNRAGQGSYNEQFF
V gene: TRBV29-1; clone size: -; J gene: TRBJ2-1; D gene: TRBD2; CDR3 DNA: TGCAGCGTTTATTATAGGCCGGGACTAGCAGACTACAATGAGCAGTTCTTC; CDR3 protein: CSVYYRPGLADYNEQFF
V gene: TRBV4-3; clone size: -; J gene: TRBJ1-2; D gene: TRBD1; CDR3 DNA: TGCGCCAGCAGCCAAACTATTATCCGGGACAGGGAAGGTGGCTATGGCTACACCTTC; CDR3 protein: CASSQTIIRDREGGYGYTF
V gene: TRBV19; clone size: -; J gene: TRBJ1-5; D gene: -; CDR3 DNA: TGTGCCAGTAGTGGGGCAGGGAATAGCAATCAGCCCCAGCATTTT; CDR3 protein: CASSGAGNSNQPQHF
V gene: TRBV11-3; clone size: -; J gene: TRBJ2-2; D gene: -; CDR3 DNA: TGTGCCAGCAGCTTAGATCTTGCACACGGGACCACCGGGGAGCTGTTTTTT; CDR3 protein: CASSLDLAHGTTGELFF
V gene: TRBV19; clone size: -; J gene: TRBJ2-2; D gene: TRBD1; CDR3 DNA: TGTGCCAGTAGTGCGGGACAGGGTGTAACCGGGGAGCTGTTTTTT; CDR3 protein: CASSAGQGVTGELFF
V gene: TRBV28; clone size: -; J gene: TRBJ2-1; D gene: -; CDR3 DNA: TGTGCCAGCACCTATTTAGGGGGGGCGGGCTCCTACAATGAGCAGTTCTTC; CDR3 protein: CASTYLGGAGSYNEQFF
V gene: TRBV27; clone size: -; J gene: TRBJ2-2; D gene: TRBD1; CDR3 DNA: TGTGCCAGTAAGCTGACAGGGTCCGACGGGGAGCTGTTTTTT; CDR3 protein: CASKLTGSDGELFF
V gene: TRBV5-6; clone size: -; J gene: TRBJ2-1; D gene: -; CDR3 DNA: TGTGCCAGCAGCGGGCCCTTACAGGAGCGCTCCTACAATGAGCAGTTCTTC; CDR3 protein: CASSGPLQERSYNEQFF
V gene: TRBV27; clone size: -; J gene: TRBJ2-3; D gene: -; CDR3 DNA: TGTGCCAGCAGTTTATTGTCGGGAAATACGCAGTATTTT; CDR3 protein: CASSLLSGNTQYF
V gene: TRBV15; clone size: -; J gene: TRBJ2-3; D gene: -; CDR3 DNA: TGTGCCACCGGGTCATACGAGCAGCGGGCAGATACGCAGTATTTT; CDR3 protein: CATGSYEQRADTQYF
V gene: TRBV18; clone size: -; J gene: TRBJ1-2; D gene: -; CDR3 DNA: TGTGCCAGCTCACTCTCACGGGGAGGGAAAGGCTACACCTTC; CDR3 protein: CASSLSRGGKGYTF
V gene: TRBV7-9; clone size: -; J gene: TRBJ2-7; D gene: TRBD2; CDR3 DNA: TGTGCCAGCAGCTTAGGCGAGCGGGAGGGCATCTACGAGCAGTACTTC; CDR3 protein: CASSLGEREGIYEQYF
V gene: TRBV7-2; clone size: -; J gene: TRBJ2-7; D gene: TRBD2; CDR3 DNA: TGTGCCAGCAGCTTAACCCTAGCGGGAGAGTTTACCTACGAGCAGTACTTC; CDR3 protein: CASSLTLAGEFTYEQYF
V gene: TRBV4-1; clone size: -; J gene: TRBJ2-7; D gene: TRBD1; CDR3 DNA: TGCGCCAGCAGCCCAGTGCAGGGGGCAGGTTACGAGCAGTACTTC; CDR3 protein: CASSPVQGAGYEQYF
V gene: TRBV2; clone size: -; J gene: TRBJ2-7; D gene: TRBD2; CDR3 DNA: TGTGCCAGCAGTGGCGGGAGACGGGACGAGCAGTACTTC; CDR3 protein: CASSGGRRDEQYF
V gene: TRBV5-4; clone size: -; J gene: TRBJ2-3; D gene: -; CDR3 DNA: TGTGCCAGCAGCTCACAAGAAAGCACAGATACGCAGTATTTT; CDR3 protein: CASSSQESTDTQYF
V gene: TRBV27; clone size: -; J gene: TRBJ1-4; D gene: TRBD1; CDR3 DNA: TGTGCCAGCAGTTTGGCAGGGGGTTATGAAAAACTGTTTTTT; CDR3 protein: CASSLAGGYEKLFF
V gene: TRBV10-1; clone size: -; J gene: TRBJ2-1; D gene: TRBD2; CDR3 DNA: TGCGCCAGCAGTGATAGGGGGAGCGGGAGGTTATCCTACAATGAGCAGTTCTTC; CDR3 protein: CASSDRGSGRLSYNEQFF
V gene: TRBV7-9; clone size: -; J gene: TRBJ2-1; D gene: -; CDR3 DNA: TGTGCCAGCAGCTCCCGATACAACTCCCACAATGAGCAGTTCTTC; CDR3 protein: CASSSRYNSHNEQFF
V gene: TRBV19; clone size: -; J gene: TRBJ2-3; D gene: TRBD2; CDR3 DNA: TGTGCCAGTAGTATCGTAGCGGGAATACCTATTAGCACAGATACGCAGTATTTT; CDR3 protein: CASSIVAGIPISTDTQYF
V gene: TRBV27; clone size: -; J gene: TRBJ2-3; D gene: TRBD2; CDR3 DNA: TGTGCCAGCAGGTCCCGGGGGGGCCTCACAGATACGCAGTATTTT; CDR3 protein: CASRSRGGLTDTQYF
V gene: TRBV6-5; clone size: once; J gene: TRBJ1-5; D gene: -; CDR3 DNA: TGTGCCAGCAGTTACGGTGTGTACCAGCCCCAGCATTTT; CDR3 protein: CASSYGVYQPQHF
V gene: TRBV10-1; clone size: -; J gene: TRBJ2-7; D gene: TRBD1; CDR3 DNA: TGCGCCAGCAGTGGGACAGGCGCCTACGAGCAGTACTTC; CDR3 protein: CASSGTGAYEQYF
V gene: TRBV14; clone size: -; J gene: TRBJ2-5; D gene: -; CDR3 DNA: TGTGCCAGCAGCCAAGTTGGCGGGATAGTTGAGACCCAGTACTTC; CDR3 protein: CASSQVGGIVETQYF
V gene: TRBV27; clone size: once; J gene: TRBJ1-2; D gene: -; CDR3 DNA: TGTGCCAGCAGTTCACGGGGCTATGGCTACACCTTC; CDR3 protein: CASSSRGYGYTF
V gene: TRBV13; clone size: -; J gene: TRBJ2-7; D gene: -; CDR3 DNA: TGTGCCAGCAGCTTGGGACAAATCTACGAGCAGTACTTC; CDR3 protein: CASSLGQIYEQYF
V gene: TRBV18; clone size: -; J gene: TRBJ2-1; D gene: -; CDR3 DNA: TGTGCCAGCTCACCACCGTTTGGGCCCTCCTACAATGAGCAGTTCTTC; CDR3 protein: CASSPPFGPSYNEQFF
V gene: TRBV15; clone size: once; J gene: TRBJ2-7; D gene: TRBD1; CDR3 DNA: TGTGCCACTCGGGACAGGGGTTCCTACGAGCAGTACTTC; CDR3 protein: CATRDRGSYEQYF
V gene: TRBV27; clone size: -; J gene: TRBJ2-7; D gene: TRBD2; CDR3 DNA: TGTGCCAGCAGTTTAAGCGGGGGAGCCTCCTACGAGCAGTACTTC; CDR3 protein: CASSLSGGASYEQYF
V gene: TRBV7-9; clone size: -; J gene: TRBJ2-5; D gene: -; CDR3 DNA: TGTGCCAGCAGCGTACCGGGTCCCGAGGAGACCCAGTACTTC; CDR3 protein: CASSVPGPEETQYF
V gene: TRBV27; clone size: -; J gene: TRBJ2-6; D gene: TRBD2; CDR3 DNA: TGTGCCAGCAGTTTTTACTGGGGGGGCTCTGGGGCCAACGTCCTGACTTTC; CDR3 protein: CASSFYWGGSGANVLTF
V gene: TRBV4-1; clone size: -; J gene: TRBJ2-2; D gene: -; CDR3 DNA: TGCGCCAGCAGCCAAGCACTAGCGAACACCGGGGAGCTGTTTTTT; CDR3 protein: CASSQALANTGELFF